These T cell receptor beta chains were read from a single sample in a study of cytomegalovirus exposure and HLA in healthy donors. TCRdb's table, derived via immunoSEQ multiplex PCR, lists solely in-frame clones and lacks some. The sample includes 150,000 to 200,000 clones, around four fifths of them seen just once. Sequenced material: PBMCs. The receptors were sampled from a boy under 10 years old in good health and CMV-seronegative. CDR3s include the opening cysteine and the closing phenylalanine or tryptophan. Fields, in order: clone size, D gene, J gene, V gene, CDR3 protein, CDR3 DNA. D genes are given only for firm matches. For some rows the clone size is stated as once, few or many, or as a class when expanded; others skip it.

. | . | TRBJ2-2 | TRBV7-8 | CASSPLDRDTGELFF | TGTGCCAGCAGCCCTCTAGACAGAGACACCGGGGAGCTGTTTTTT
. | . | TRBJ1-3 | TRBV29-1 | CSVRYSGNTIYF | TGCAGCGTTCGGTACTCTGGAAACACCATATATTTT
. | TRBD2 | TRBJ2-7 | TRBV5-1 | CASTPGVTSGSYEQYF | TGCGCCAGCACCCCGGGAGTGACTAGCGGCTCCTACGAGCAGTACTTC
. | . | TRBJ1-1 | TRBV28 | CASSLGAANTEAFF | TGTGCCAGCAGTTTAGGGGCCGCTAACACTGAAGCTTTCTTT
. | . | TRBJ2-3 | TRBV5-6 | CASSLGSGSTDTQYF | TGTGCCAGCAGCTTGGGGTCGGGGAGCACAGATACGCAGTATTTT
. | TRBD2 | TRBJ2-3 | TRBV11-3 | CASSFSSGGRDTQYF | TGTGCCAGCAGCTTCTCTAGCGGGGGGAGGGATACGCAGTATTTT
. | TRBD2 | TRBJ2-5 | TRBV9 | CASSVSGGRETQYF | TGTGCCAGCAGCGTTAGCGGGGGGCGAGAGACCCAGTACTTC
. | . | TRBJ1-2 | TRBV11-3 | CASSRRPGTPTRINYGYTF | TGTGCCAGCAGCCGCCGCCCGGGGACACCAACTAGGATTAACTATGGCTACACCTTC
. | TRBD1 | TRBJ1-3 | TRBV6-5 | CASRPTGDSGNTIYF | TGTGCCAGCAGACCCACAGGGGACTCTGGAAACACCATATATTTT
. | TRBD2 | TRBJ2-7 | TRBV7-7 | CASSGLLAQMGLAGPSYEQYF | TGTGCTAGCAGCGGATTGTTGGCCCAGATGGGACTAGCGGGCCCCTCCTACGAGCAGTACTTC
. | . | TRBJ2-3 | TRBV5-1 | CASSRGTDSTDTQYF | TGCGCCAGCAGTCGCGGGACAGATAGCACAGATACGCAGTATTTT
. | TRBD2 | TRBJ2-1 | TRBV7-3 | CASSLFSGRAVEQFF | TGTGCCAGCAGCTTATTTAGCGGGAGGGCTGTTGAGCAGTTCTTC
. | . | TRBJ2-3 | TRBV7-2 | CASSLAPLGVLPDTQYF | TGTGCCAGCAGCTTAGCTCCCTTAGGGGTCCTCCCAGATACGCAGTATTTT
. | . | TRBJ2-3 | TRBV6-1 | CASSDRLGTDTQYF | TGTGCCAGCAGTGACAGACTGGGCACAGATACGCAGTATTTT
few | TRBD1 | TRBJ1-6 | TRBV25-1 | CASSDLTTGVGSPLHF | TGTGCCAGCAGTGATCTCACGACAGGGGTAGGATCACCCCTCCACTTT
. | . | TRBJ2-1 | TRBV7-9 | CASSLVGGDNEQFF | TGTGCCAGCAGCTTAGTCGGCGGGGACAATGAGCAGTTCTTC
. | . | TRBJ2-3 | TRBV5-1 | CASSLKRAASDTQYF | TGCGCCAGCAGCTTAAAGAGGGCCGCGTCAGATACGCAGTATTTT
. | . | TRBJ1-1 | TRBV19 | CASTTGYNEAFF | TGTGCCAGTACCACAGGGTACAATGAAGCTTTCTTT
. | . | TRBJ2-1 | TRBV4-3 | CASSQDLQVVQFF | TGCGCCAGCAGCCAAGATTTGCAGGTCGTCCAGTTCTTC
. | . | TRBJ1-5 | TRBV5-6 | CASSFGRYSNQPQHF | TGTGCCAGCAGCTTTGGCAGGTATAGCAATCAGCCCCAGCATTTT
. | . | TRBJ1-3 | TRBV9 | CASSVVAGSGNTIYF | TGTGCCAGCAGCGTAGTGGCAGGCTCTGGAAACACCATATATTTT
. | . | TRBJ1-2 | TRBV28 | CASSMQVYGYTF | TGTGCCAGCAGTATGCAGGTCTATGGCTACACCTTC
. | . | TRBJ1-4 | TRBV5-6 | CASSAFEVREKLFF | TGTGCCAGCAGCGCCTTTGAGGTTCGCGAAAAACTGTTTTTT
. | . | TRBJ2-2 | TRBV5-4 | CASSQQTGSGELFF | TGTGCCAGCAGCCAACAGACAGGATCCGGGGAGCTGTTTTTT
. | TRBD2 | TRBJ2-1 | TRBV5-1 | CASSLSGGTNNEQFF | TGCGCCAGCAGCTTGTCGGGAGGAACGAACAATGAGCAGTTCTTC
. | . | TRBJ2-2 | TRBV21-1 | CASSKVEAGENTGELFF | TGTGCCAGCAGCAAAGTCGAGGCGGGGGAAAACACCGGGGAGCTGTTTTTT
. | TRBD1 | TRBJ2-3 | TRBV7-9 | CASSSRTGGPRDTQYF | TGTGCCAGCAGCTCCCGGACAGGGGGCCCTAGAGATACGCAGTATTTT
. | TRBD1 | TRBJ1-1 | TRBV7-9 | CASSLTGGRDTEAFF | TGTGCCAGCAGCCTGACAGGGGGGAGAGACACTGAAGCTTTCTTT
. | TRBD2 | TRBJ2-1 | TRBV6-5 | CASSSAGDLSYNEQFF | TGTGCCAGCAGTTCGGCGGGGGACCTCTCCTACAATGAGCAGTTCTTC
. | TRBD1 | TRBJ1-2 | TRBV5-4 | CASSGGQGMGLGYTF | TGTGCCAGCAGCGGCGGACAGGGGATGGGGCTTGGCTACACCTTC
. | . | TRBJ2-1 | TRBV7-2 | CASSFGGQMYNEQFF | TGTGCCAGCAGCTTCGGGGGACAGATGTACAATGAGCAGTTCTTC
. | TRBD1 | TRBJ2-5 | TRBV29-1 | CSAYIGTDF | TGCAGCGCCTATATCGGGACAGACTTC
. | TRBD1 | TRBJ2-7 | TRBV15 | CATSRETGIGDSVYEQYF | TGTGCCACCAGCAGAGAAACGGGGATTGGGGACAGCGTTTACGAGCAGTACTTC
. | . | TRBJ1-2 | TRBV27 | CASSARGAGGYTF | TGTGCCAGCAGTGCGCGGGGGGCTGGTGGCTACACCTTC
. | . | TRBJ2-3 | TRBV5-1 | CASSRDTDTQYF | TGCGCCAGCAGCCGGGACACAGATACGCAGTATTTT
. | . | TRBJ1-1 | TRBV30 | CAWSVLGGVGTEAFF | TGTGCCTGGAGTGTACTAGGGGGAGTAGGCACTGAAGCTTTCTTT
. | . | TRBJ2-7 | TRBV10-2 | CASSESKIGTQYF | TGCGCCAGCAGTGAGTCGAAAATAGGGACTCAGTACTTC
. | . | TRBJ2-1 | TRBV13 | CASSSRAYNEQFF | TGTGCCAGCAGCTCGCGGGCCTACAATGAGCAGTTCTTC
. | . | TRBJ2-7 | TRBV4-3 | CASSQATGISYEQYF | TGCGCCAGCAGCCAAGCTACAGGGATCTCCTACGAGCAGTACTTC
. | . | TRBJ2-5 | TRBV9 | CASSPRDSRETQYF | TGTGCCAGCAGCCCCCGGGATAGTCGCGAGACCCAGTACTTC
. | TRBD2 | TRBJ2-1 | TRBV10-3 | CAIGPGLAGAGDSYEQFF | TGTGCCATCGGACCGGGACTAGCGGGAGCCGGCGATAGTTATGAGCAGTTCTTC
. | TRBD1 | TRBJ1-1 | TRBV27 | CASNAGTGMREAFF | TGTGCCAGCAACGCTGGGACAGGGATGCGGGAAGCTTTCTTT
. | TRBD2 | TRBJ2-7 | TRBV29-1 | CSVEIAGWPYEQYF | TGCAGCGTCGAGATAGCGGGATGGCCCTACGAGCAGTACTTC
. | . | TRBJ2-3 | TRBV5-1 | CASSFQVTDTQYF | TGCGCCAGCAGCTTTCAGGTCACAGATACGCAGTATTTT
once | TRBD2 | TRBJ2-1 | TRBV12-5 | CASGLVWGGNRYNEQFF | TGTGCTAGTGGTTTGGTCTGGGGGGGGAACCGTTACAATGAGCAGTTCTTC
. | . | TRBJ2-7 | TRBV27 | CASSFMRDVKYEQYF | TGTGCCAGCAGTTTTATGCGGGACGTGAAATACGAGCAGTACTTC
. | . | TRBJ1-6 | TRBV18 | CASSPQNGLRVPLHF | TGTGCCAGCTCACCTCAGAACGGGTTACGGGTACCCCTCCACTTT
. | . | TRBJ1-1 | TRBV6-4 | CASSETGTTEAFF | TGTGCCAGCAGTGAAACAGGGACCACTGAAGCTTTCTTT
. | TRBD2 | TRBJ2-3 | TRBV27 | CASSRRIAGGPDTQYF | TGTGCCAGCAGTCGGAGAATAGCGGGGGGGCCAGATACGCAGTATTTT
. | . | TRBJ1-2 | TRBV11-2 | CASSLDRREVYGYTF | TGTGCCAGCAGCTTAGATCGAAGGGAGGTCTATGGCTACACCTTC
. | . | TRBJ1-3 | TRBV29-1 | CSVVGLSGNTIYF | TGCAGCGTTGTAGGACTCTCTGGAAACACCATATATTTT
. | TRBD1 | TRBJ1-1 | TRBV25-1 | CASRRDRGLGTEAFF | TGTGCCAGCAGGAGGGACAGGGGGCTTGGTACTGAAGCTTTCTTT
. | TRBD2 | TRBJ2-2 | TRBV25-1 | CAKTPGTSGSGPGELFF | TGTGCCAAGACCCCCGGGACTAGCGGGAGTGGGCCCGGGGAGCTGTTTTTT